This T cell receptor beta chain comes out of a study of monozygotic twins with inflammatory bowel disease (dated by TCRdb to 2018 to 2020). Turning to the overall study: The complete study included approximately 28 monozygotic twin pairs: 19 IBD-discordant Danish pairs and nine German pairs, of which four were IBD-concordant and five were IBD-discordant. Disease-associated traits were sought mainly through comparisons between IBD patients and their genetically identical healthy co-twins within discordant pairs. Each individual had, on average, about 151 000 unique TCRalpha sequences and 181 000 unique TCRbeta sequences available for analysis. What the study reported, not specific to this receptor: Compared with healthy twins, IBD patients had fewer clonotypes in common with other individuals, a difference most pronounced in patients showing signs of disease activity. The results gave no support for a single strong signal or clonotype linked to IBD. The analysis was unable to tell apart different T cell subtypes. Concordant and discordant twins showed no difference in repertoire similarity, possibly because of limited statistical power. Differing immunosuppressive treatments among patients may have added background noise and inter-individual variability to the repertoires. TCRbeta repertoire diversity, by inverse Simpson index, was decreased in IBD patients compared with their healthy co-twins.

From cysteine to phenylalanine, the CDR3 is 15 amino acids long. No nucleotide data were recorded. From the germline V gene, CDR1 is SNHLY and CDR2 is FYNNEI. Libraries were built with 5' RACE. The input for every TCR library was 3500 ng of total RNA. For each sample, cDNA was synthesized in eight separate reactions using SMARTScribe reverse transcriptase. Unique molecular identifiers containing a 6-nucleotide sample barcode were introduced through template switching during cDNA synthesis. Two nested PCRs of roughly 16 and 10 cycles amplified the TCRalpha and TCRbeta cDNA, and bead purification followed each PCR. Before amplification, the cDNA was both treated with uracil DNA-glycosylase and purified with the QIAquick PCR purification kit. In the second PCR, Illumina TruSeq-compatible adapters and sample-specific barcodes were added. Library quality and concentration were checked on TapeStation and Qubit, and libraries were pooled at about 5 ng each. The pooled libraries were sequenced with 2 x 100 bp reads and custom sequencing primers on an Illumina HiSeq2500 single-index Rapid Run. Per the original workflow: MiGEC version 1.2.6 was used for UMI-based consensus assembly, which corrected PCR and sequencing errors. MiXCR version 2.1.1 was used for V(D)J alignment, clonotype assembly and CDR3 extraction. To normalise gene usage, clonotype sharing and MAIT/NKT TCR abundance, the top 1000, 10 000 and 20 000 clonotypes in each sample were analysed. Diversity was computed as the inverse Simpson index with the vegan R package after downsampling to 27 000 UMIs. Paired Mann-Whitney U tests on discordant twin pairs were used, with Benjamini-Hochberg multiple-testing correction. TCRdb reanalyzed the reads, keeping one entry per CDR3 protein sequence and omitting DNA. TCRdb, not the original authors, processed these V and J calls. The sample table gives approximately 400,000 distinct CDR3 sequences. Roughly 2.3% of the sample rests with the top ten.

From each donor, a roughly 2.4 ml peripheral blood sample was collected into PAXgene tubes and kept at -80 degrees C. Without T cell sorting, total RNA was isolated from whole blood using the PAXgene blood miRNA kit on an automated QIAcube. Peripheral blood from monozygotic twin pairs who were concordant or discordant for inflammatory bowel disease underwent deep TCRalpha and TCRbeta repertoire profiling using unique molecular barcoding. Smoking habits were recorded for all twin pairs, with individuals classified as current, former or never smokers. About this clonotype itself: No antigen is known for it.

Sequencing was performed on blood. The chain employs TRBV2 and TRBJ1-1; TCRdb's D gene call, TRBD1, goes unchecked for lack of DNA. The source is a human donor with ulcerative colitis or Crohn's disease, or a healthy co-twin of an affected twin (not recorded which). CDR3 protein: CASSRSDRKNTEAFF.